These 32 T cell receptor beta chains were sequenced from one sample in a study of identical twins. TCRdb independently ran MiXCR on the 5' RACE reads; one entry per CDR3 protein. The table shows approximately 220,000 distinct CDR3 sequences, with around 7.6% occurring only once. These data are also associated with another study on yellow fever vaccine responses in identical twins.

Sequencing used CD8+ T cells sorted from blood. These TCRs come from a woman under 30 in good health.

The chain is built from TRBV11-2 and TRBJ2-3; D might be TRBD1 (6 bases). There are 16 residues in the CDR3. V lost 5 bases and J lost 3, with 18 bases in between. The germline gives CDR1 SGHAT, CDR2 FQNNGV. CDR3 protein: CASSPSSGVGTDTQYF. DNA of the CDR3: TGTGCCAGCAGCCCCTCCTCAGGGGTGGGGACAGATACGCAGTATTTT.

This clonotype has at least ten counts. V is TRBV5-1 and J is TRBJ1-2; D remains unclear. Per germline, CDR1 SGHRS and CDR2 YFSETQ. The CDR3 covers 9 residues. V lost 4 bases and J lost 6, with 1 base in between. The CDR3 loop is CASSHGYTF. The DNA of the CDR3 is TGCGCCAGCAGCCATGGCTACACCTTC.

CDR3 nucleotides: TGCGCCAGCAGCCAAGCAGCGGGGGATACGCAGTATTTT. This sequence encodes CASSQAAGDTQYF. V gene TRBV4-1 combines with J gene TRBJ2-3; 7 nucleotides line up with TRBD2. This CDR3 is 13 amino acids long. CDR1 MGHRA and CDR2 YSYEKL come from the germline V gene. The trim removed 1 base at V and 6 bases at J, leaving 1 base unmatched.

This clonotype was counted many times. J is TRBJ1-5 and V is TRBV3-1; D not certain. The CDR3 loop spans 12 amino acids. With 0 bases removed from V and 4 bases from J, the gap between germline ends came to 1 base. Germline V lookup: CDR1 LGHDT, CDR2 YNNKEL (reference sequence). The DNA for the CDR3 is TGTGCCAGCAGCCAAGATAATCAGCCCCAGCATTTT. Translation: CASSQDNQPQHF.

This clonotype has ten or more counts. This chain uses TRBV29-1 with TRBJ1-1, with D perhaps matching TRBD1 (5 bases). The CDR3 spans 11 residues. The germline V and J ends were trimmed by 1 base and 11 bases, with 11 bases remaining between them. Germline loops: CDR1 SQVTM, CDR2 ANQGSEA. CDR3 coding DNA: TGCAGCGTTGAAGTGGGGGTAGGGGCTTTCTTT. It specifies CSVEVGVGAFF.

This clonotype is labeled medium-sized. The genes are TRBV12-3 or TRBV12-4 and TRBJ2-5, with 7 bases aligning to TRBD1. V shed 3 bases, J shed 4 bases, and the junction held 5 bases outside the gene matches. The length of the CDR3 is 14 residues. In DNA, the CDR3 is TGTGCCAGCAGTTTGAAGGGGGCTATAGAGACCCAGTACTTC. It yields the protein CASSLKGAIETQYF.

This clonotype was counted many times. The CDR3 bases are TGCAGCGTTGAATTGTTTAAGGGATGGAAGACCCAGTACTTC. It yields the protein CSVELFKGWKTQYF. The chain links TRBV29-1 to TRBJ2-5; the D is unclear. V was cut by 2 bases and J by 6 bases, with 16 bases left in between. Germline CDR1 and CDR2: SQVTM and ANQGSEA. The CDR3 consists of 14 residues. Supplemented by reference TRBV29-1 and TRBJ2-5, the full variable domain reads SAVISQKPSRDICQRGTSLTIQCQVDSQVTMMFWYRQQPGQSLTLIATANQGSEATYESGFVIDKFPISRPNLTFSTLTVSNMSPEDSSIYLCSVELFKGWKTQYFGPGTRLLVL.

This clonotype has just a few counts. This rearrangement joins TRBV19 to TRBJ1-2; 9 nucleotides match TRBD1. CDR3 size: 14 residues. After removal of 3 bases from V and 2 bases from J, the junction contained 1 base not matched to a gene. Germline V lookup: CDR1 LNHDA, CDR2 SQIVND (reference sequence). CDR3 in amino acids: CASSMGTGNYGYTF. The CDR3 DNA is TGTGCCAGTAGTATGGGGACAGGGAACTATGGCTACACCTTC.

This clonotype was detected only a few times. V gene TRBV20-1 combines with J gene TRBJ2-1; D is undetermined. Trimming took 6 bases from V and 7 from J, leaving 13 bases between them. In germline, CDR1 is DFQATT, CDR2 SNEGSKA (reference sequence). The CDR3 sequence is 12 residues long. CDR3 protein: CSARRLINEQFF. The CDR3 region has the DNA TGCAGTGCGAGACGGCTTATAAATGAGCAGTTCTTC.

This clonotype was seen a few times. The chain couples TRBV12-3 or TRBV12-4 to TRBJ2-2; D gene unclear. Deletions cut 8 bases from V and 6 bases from J, with 13 bases between. CDR3 length: 13 residues. CDR3 sequence: CASGPEEAGELFF. CDR3 bases: TGTGCCAGCGGTCCCGAGGAAGCCGGGGAGCTGTTTTTT.

A note on this clonotype: This may stem from a read error, because a much larger clone lies one nucleotide away. The chain combines TRBV28 with TRBJ2-2; tentatively, D is TRBD2 (6 bases). Germline V gene data show CDR1 as MDHEN and CDR2 as SYDVKM. The CDR3 covers 18 residues. For the CDR3, the DNA is TGTGCCAGCAGTTTTTATTTCGGGGGACTCTTAAACACCGGGGTGCTGTTTTTT. Translating gives CASSFYFGGLLNTGVLFF.

The chain carries TRBV11-2 and TRBJ2-3; the match to TRBD2 covers 9 bases. The germline CDR1 and CDR2 sequences are SGHAT and FQNNGV. CDR3 length equals 15 residues. V lost 1 base, J lost 4 bases, and 3 bases stayed unmatched. The CDR3 loop reads CASSLGGGAADTQYF. The CDR3 region has the DNA TGTGCCAGCAGCTTAGGCGGGGGGGCCGCAGATACGCAGTATTTT.

The sample holds a few counts of this clonotype. The chain employs TRBV2 and TRBJ2-3; D uncertain. Germline lookup yields CDR1 SNHLY and CDR2 FYNNEI. Deletions cut 3 bases from V and 5 bases from J, with 9 bases between. The CDR3 is 13 residues long. CDR3 residues: CASSELRGDTQYF. The CDR3 region has the DNA TGTGCCAGCAGTGAGCTCCGTGGAGATACGCAGTATTTT. The complete variable domain, with remaining parts taken from reference TRBV2 and TRBJ2-3, reads EPEVTQTPSHQVTQMGQEVILRCVPISNHLYFYWYRQILGQKVEFLVSFYNNEISEKSEIFDDQFSVERPDGSNFTLKIRSTKLEDSAMYFCASSELRGDTQYFGPGTRLTVL.

J is TRBJ2-4 and V is TRBV20-1, with 8 bases matching TRBD2. The CDR3 loop spans 18 amino acids. With V trimmed by 1 base and J by 0 bases, 11 bases remained unmatched. Germline-derived CDR1 and CDR2 are DFQATT and SNEGSKA (reference sequence). CDR3 bases: TGCAGTGCTAGAGGGAGCGGCGGCGGGGGGTTAGCCAAAAACATTCAGTACTTC. Its protein product is CSARGSGGGGLAKNIQYF.

This clonotype was observed a few times. The V gene is TRBV7-3, the J gene TRBJ2-5; D tentatively reads TRBD1 or TRBD2 (6 bases each). V shed 5 bases and J shed 2 bases, with 12 bases lying between them. Germline V lookup: CDR1 SGHTA, CDR2 FQGTGA. This CDR3 contains 14 residues. The CDR3 is CASSTTGRQETQYF. CDR3 DNA sequence: TGTGCCAGCAGCACCACAGGGAGGCAAGAGACCCAGTACTTC.

This clonotype has a count of ten or more. The chain uses TRBV7-9 and TRBJ2-2, with a tentative D call TRBD2 (5 bases). This CDR3 is 13 amino acids long. The germline CDR1 and CDR2 sequences are SEHNR and FQNEAQ (reference sequence). V shed 5 bases and J shed 5 bases, with 9 bases lying between them. This CDR3 is CASSDYLTGELFF. In DNA, the CDR3 is TGTGCCAGCAGCGACTATTTGACCGGGGAGCTGTTTTTT.

This clonotype was counted many times. The V and J genes are TRBV29-1 and TRBJ2-2, with 8 bases matching TRBD1. The CDR3 loop spans 13 amino acids. Germline V gives CDR1 SQVTM, CDR2 ANQGSEA. Losses at the gene ends were 7 bases for V and 4 bases for J; bases not matched to a gene: 5. The CDR3 sequence is CSGITGGTGELFF. CDR3 DNA: TGCAGCGGGATCACAGGGGGCACCGGGGAGCTGTTTTTT.

This clonotype was counted a few times. CDR3 DNA sequence: TGTGCCAGCAGCGACCGGGACAGGGTTTACAATGAGCAGTTCTTC. Protein sequence: CASSDRDRVYNEQFF. The chain carries TRBV11-2 and TRBJ2-1; TRBD1 aligns across 9 bases. Germline-derived CDR1 and CDR2 are SGHAT and FQNNGV. The junction had 6 bases not matched to a gene; V was cut back by 5 bases and J by 4 bases. This CDR3 spans 15 amino acids.

Ten or more counts support this clonotype. This chain links TRBV3-1 with TRBJ2-5; 9 bases are a match to TRBD2. The germline V gene has CDR1 LGHDT and CDR2 YNNKEL (reference sequence). This CDR3 region has 16 residues. V was clipped by 1 base and J by 0 bases; unmatched bases: 3. CDR3 protein: CASSQVLAGYQETQYF. CDR3 in DNA: TGTGCCAGCAGCCAAGTTCTAGCGGGGTACCAAGAGACCCAGTACTTC.

Many counts were recorded for this clonotype. This chain uses TRBV28 with TRBJ2-7, with a tentative D call TRBD2 (5 bases). V lost 4 bases and J 3 bases, leaving 10 bases between the germline ends. Germline CDR1 and CDR2: MDHEN and SYDVKM. The CDR3 is made up of 13 amino acids. CDR3 loop: CASSYTRLYEQYF. Written as DNA, the CDR3 is TGTGCCAGCAGTTATACTAGACTCTACGAGCAGTACTTC.

Many counts were recorded for this clonotype. V gene TRBV12-3 or TRBV12-4 combines with J gene TRBJ2-7; possible D gene TRBD2, 5 bases. The V gene lost 6 bases and the J gene lost 2 bases, with 8 bases spanning the gap. This CDR3 has 12 amino acids. CDR3 in amino acids: CASSQRAYEQYF. The CDR3 DNA is TGTGCCAGCAGCCAGAGGGCCTACGAGCAGTACTTC.

The V call is TRBV6-5, the J call TRBJ2-7; D not resolved. Per germline, CDR1 MNHEY and CDR2 SVGAGI. With 0 bases removed from V and 2 bases from J, the gap between germline ends came to 5 bases. This CDR3 is built from 13 residues. Here the CDR3 reads CASSYSITYEQYF. The CDR3, as DNA: TGTGCCAGCAGTTACTCGATCACCTACGAGCAGTACTTC.

This clonotype was observed a handful of times. This chain uses TRBV28 with TRBJ2-5; 7 bases are a match to TRBD2. The trim removed 2 bases at V and 4 bases at J, leaving 22 bases unmatched. Germline V gene data show CDR1 as MDHEN and CDR2 as SYDVKM. This CDR3 spans 20 amino acids. The CDR3 DNA reads TGTGCCAGCAGTTTAAGCACCGGGGGGACTAATTTCGATGGGGGAGAGACCCAGTACTTC. This sequence encodes CASSLSTGGTNFDGGETQYF.

This sequence joins TRBV7-9 and TRBJ1-2; weak D call: TRBD1 (5 bases). The V gene lost 4 bases and the J gene lost 5 bases, with 14 bases spanning the gap. The CDR3 sequence is 14 residues long. Per germline, CDR1 SEHNR and CDR2 FQNEAQ (reference sequence). The CDR3 DNA follows: TGTGCCAGCAGCTCGGAAGCGGGGCCATATGGCTACACCTTC. It translates to CASSSEAGPYGYTF. The complete variable domain, with remaining parts taken from reference TRBV7-9 and TRBJ1-2, reads DTGVSQNPRHKITKRGQNVTFRCDPISEHNRLYWYRQTLGQGPEFLTYFQNEAQLEKSRLLSDRFSAERPKGSFSTLEIQRTEQGDSAMYLCASSSEAGPYGYTFGSGTRLTVV.

The chain couples TRBV7-9 to TRBJ2-6; D gene ambiguous. V shed 5 bases and J shed 2 bases, with 7 bases lying between them. CDR1 and CDR2 (germline): SEHNR, FQNEAQ (reference sequence). The CDR3 contains 14 residues. CDR3 DNA: TGTGCCAGCAGCCCTACCACTGGGGCCAACGTCCTGACTTTC. Encoded protein: CASSPTTGANVLTF.

The rearrangement joins TRBV3-1 to TRBJ2-2, with D possibly matching TRBD1 (6 bases). The CDR3 covers 17 residues. Trimming cost V 3 bases and J 2 bases, with 16 bases left between them. Germline V gene data show CDR1 as LGHDT and CDR2 as YNNKEL (reference sequence). CDR3 coding DNA: TGTGCCAGCAGCCATTGGGTGAGGACAGTAAACACCGGGGAGCTGTTTTTT. Encoded protein: CASSHWVRTVNTGELFF.

V and J are TRBV7-9 and TRBJ2-1; D is ambiguous. Germline CDR1 is SEHNR and CDR2 is FQNEAQ (reference sequence). There are 15 residues in the CDR3. Trimming removed 7 bases at V and 0 bases at J, with 13 bases between. CDR3 DNA: TGTGCCAGCACCTCCCCAGAGAGCTCCTACAATGAGCAGTTCTTC. Translation gives CASTSPESSYNEQFF.

This clonotype has at least ten counts. This chain connects TRBV4-1 to TRBJ2-7; D call uncertain. The CDR3 has 8 residues. Germline assignment: CDR1 MGHRA and CDR2 YSYEKL. The CDR3 DNA reads TGCGCCAGCAGCCGATCGGTCGTC. This encodes CASSRSVV.

V is TRBV28 and J is TRBJ2-5; D might be TRBD1 or TRBD2, each matching 6 bases. The V and J ends lost 6 bases and 5 bases respectively, with 16 bases between them. The CDR3 extends over 14 amino acids. Germline V CDR1 and CDR2: MDHEN, SYDVKM. In DNA form, the CDR3 reads TGTGCCAGCAGACAGGGACTTTTACGGGAGACCCAGTACTTC. Protein product: CASRQGLLRETQYF.

Ten or more counts support this clonotype. The J gene is TRBJ2-7, the V gene TRBV28; D not resolved. From germline, CDR1 is MDHEN and CDR2 SYDVKM. The CDR3 covers 14 residues. V dropped 6 bases and J dropped 7 bases, with 19 bases sitting between them. CDR3 residues: CASSQRAWTREQYV. DNA for the CDR3: TGTGCCAGCAGCCAACGGGCCTGGACGAGGGAGCAGTACGTC.

This clonotype appeared many times. J is TRBJ2-1 and V is TRBV4-1; D possibly corresponds to TRBD2 (5 bases). The germline V gene encodes CDR1 MGHRA and CDR2 YSYEKL. The V and J ends lost 2 bases and 10 bases respectively, with 15 bases between them. There are 14 residues in the CDR3. In DNA, the CDR3 is TGCGCCAGCAGCCAATTTTCGGGAAGGAAAGAGCAGTTCTTC. Amino acid sequence: CASSQFSGRKEQFF.

This clonotype was counted between two and nine times. This sequence joins TRBV5-5 and TRBJ2-5, with D unclear. The CDR3 totals 13 residues. The germline V gene has CDR1 SGHKS and CDR2 YYEKEE (reference sequence). Trimming shortened V by 4 bases and J by 4 bases, and 11 bases separated the two germline ends. This chain's CDR3 is CASSPLVRETQYF. As DNA, the CDR3 is TGTGCCAGCAGCCCTCTAGTAAGAGAGACCCAGTACTTC.